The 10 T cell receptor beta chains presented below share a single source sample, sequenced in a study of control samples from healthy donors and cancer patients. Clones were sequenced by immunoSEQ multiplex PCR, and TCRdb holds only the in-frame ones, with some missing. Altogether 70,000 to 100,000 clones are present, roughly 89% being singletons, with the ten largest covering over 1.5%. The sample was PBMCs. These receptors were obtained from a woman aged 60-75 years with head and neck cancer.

CDR3 loop: CASSPMGGTNNSPLHF. For the CDR3, the DNA is TGTGCCAGCAGCCCCATGGGGGGGACCAATAATTCACCCCTCCACTTT. This rearrangement joins TRBV7-2 to TRBJ1-6; D is perhaps TRBD1 (5 bases). Trimming removed 5 bases from V and 5 bases from J, with 16 bases in between. Germline V gene lookup returns CDR1 SGHTA and CDR2 FQGNSA. This CDR3 comprises 16 residues.

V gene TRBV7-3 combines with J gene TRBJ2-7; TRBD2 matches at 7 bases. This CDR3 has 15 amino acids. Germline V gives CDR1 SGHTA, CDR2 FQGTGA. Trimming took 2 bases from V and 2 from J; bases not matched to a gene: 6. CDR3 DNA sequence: TGTGCCAGCAGCTTACTCGGCGGGAGTGCCTACGAGCAGTACTTC. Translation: CASSLLGGSAYEQYF.

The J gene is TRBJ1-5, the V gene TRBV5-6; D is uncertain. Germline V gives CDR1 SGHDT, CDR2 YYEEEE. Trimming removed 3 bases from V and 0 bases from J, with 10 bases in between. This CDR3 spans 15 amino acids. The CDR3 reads CASSWGGYSNQPQHF. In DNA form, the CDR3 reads TGTGCCAGCAGCTGGGGAGGTTATAGCAATCAGCCCCAGCATTTT.

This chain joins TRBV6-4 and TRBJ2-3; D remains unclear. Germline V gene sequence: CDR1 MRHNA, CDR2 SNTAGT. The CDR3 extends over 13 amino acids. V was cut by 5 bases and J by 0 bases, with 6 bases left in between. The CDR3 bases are TGTGCCAGCAGTCTAGATAGCACAGATACGCAGTATTTT. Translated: CASSLDSTDTQYF.

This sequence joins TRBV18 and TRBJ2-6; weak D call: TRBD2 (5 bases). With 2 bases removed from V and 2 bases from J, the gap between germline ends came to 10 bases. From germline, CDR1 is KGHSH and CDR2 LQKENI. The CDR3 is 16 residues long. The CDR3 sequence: CASSPITAAGANVLTF. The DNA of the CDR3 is TGTGCCAGCTCACCAATTACAGCGGCTGGGGCCAACGTCCTGACTTTC. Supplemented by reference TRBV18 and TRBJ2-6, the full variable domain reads NAGVMQNPRHLVRRRGQEARLRCSPMKGHSHVYWYRQLPEEGLKFMVYLQKENIIDESGMPKERFSAEFPKEGPSILRIQQVVRGDSAAYFCASSPITAAGANVLTFGAGSRLTVL.

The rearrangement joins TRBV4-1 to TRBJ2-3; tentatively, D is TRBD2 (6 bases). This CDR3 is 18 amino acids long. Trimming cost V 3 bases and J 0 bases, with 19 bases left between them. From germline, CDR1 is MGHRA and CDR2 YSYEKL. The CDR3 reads CASSQGGLDRASTDTQYF. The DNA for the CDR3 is TGCGCCAGCAGCCAGGGGGGACTCGACCGCGCGAGCACAGATACGCAGTATTTT.

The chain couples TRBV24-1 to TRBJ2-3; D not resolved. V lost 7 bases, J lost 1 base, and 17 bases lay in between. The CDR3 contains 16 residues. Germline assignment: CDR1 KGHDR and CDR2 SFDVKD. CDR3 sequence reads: CATSPLSDDGTDTQYF. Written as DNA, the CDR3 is TGTGCCACCAGCCCCCTTTCAGACGATGGCACAGATACGCAGTATTTT.

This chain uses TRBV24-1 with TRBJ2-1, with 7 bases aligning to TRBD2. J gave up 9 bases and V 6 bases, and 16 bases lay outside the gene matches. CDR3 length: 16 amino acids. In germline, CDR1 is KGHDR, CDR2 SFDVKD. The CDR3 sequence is CATSHTPSGRGPEQFF. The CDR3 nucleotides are TGTGCCACCAGTCATACCCCTAGCGGCAGAGGCCCTGAGCAGTTCTTC.

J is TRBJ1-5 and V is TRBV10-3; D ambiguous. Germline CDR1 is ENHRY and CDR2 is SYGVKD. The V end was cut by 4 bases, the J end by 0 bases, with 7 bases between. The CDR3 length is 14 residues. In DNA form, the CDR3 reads TGTGCCATCAGTGTAGGGTATAGCAATCAGCCCCAGCATTTT. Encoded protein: CAISVGYSNQPQHF.

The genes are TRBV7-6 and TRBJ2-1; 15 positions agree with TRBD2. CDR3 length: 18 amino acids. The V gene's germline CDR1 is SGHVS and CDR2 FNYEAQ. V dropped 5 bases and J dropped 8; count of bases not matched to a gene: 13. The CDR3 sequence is CASSRTSGRALGGDEQFF. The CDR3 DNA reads TGTGCCAGCAGCCGGACTAGCGGGAGGGCCTTGGGTGGCGATGAGCAGTTCTTC.